This note documents a single T cell receptor beta chain sequence. Its specificity is unknown. This sample is drawn from a study of T-cell memory formation after mild COVID-19. Study as a whole: Largely donor-specific TCR clusters were found. Overall study results and limits: A subset of responding clones appeared in pre-infection memory, suggesting cross-reactive memory joined. Contracting CD4+ clones were located mainly in CM and EM, and CD8+ clones in EMRA.

5'RACE, which relied on constant-segment primers, yielded TCR alpha and TCR beta cDNA libraries carrying sample barcodes and UMIs. TCRdb processed the 5' RACE reads anew with MiXCR; each CDR3 protein has one entry. Of approximately 180,000 distinct CDR3 sequences in the sample, 15% to 20% are singletons; the top ten hold about 1.9%. This CDR3 has 12 residues. Trimming took off 6 bases at V and 5 bases at J, with 8 bases between the two ends. The source material was PBMCs or a T cell subset sorted from them (not recorded which). This TCR was recovered from an adult woman who had mild COVID-19 (a few samples of this study predate the infection). Cell type and time point are not known. The chain couples TRBV12-3 or TRBV12-4 to TRBJ1-5, with a tentative D call TRBD1 (5 bases). CDR3 DNA: TGTGCCAGCAGATGGGGGGATCAGCCCCAGCATTTT. This encodes CASRWGDQPQHF.